Given below is one TCR beta chain in context. What antigen it recognizes has not been identified. Within one base of it there is no much larger clone, and no base qualities were kept. The CDR3 numbers 13 residues from cysteine through phenylalanine. The sequence is cut down to CDR3 DNA, 39 bases in frame from base 1. CDR1 and CDR2, looked up from the germline V gene, are SGHDT and YYEEEE. V lost 4 bases and J lost 8 bases; the stretch between them is 13 bases long. The data were obtained in a study of OX40 agonist ivuxolimab in advanced cancers. Turning to the overall study: The costimulatory receptor OX40 (CD134) was targeted by ivuxolimab, a fully human IgG2 agonistic monoclonal antibody. Intravenous ivuxolimab was administered to patients every 2 weeks at six dose levels: 0.01, 0.1, 0.3, 1.5, 3 and 10 mg/kg. Of the 50 to 55 patients in dose escalation, some 19 had hepatocellular carcinoma, around 15 had melanoma, 9 had renal cell carcinoma and 9 had head and neck cancer. In the dose-escalation cohort, 75% to 85% of patients were male, and the mean age was around 65 years with a range of about 23 to 79. Patients were allowed to have had prior anti-PD-1, anti-PD-L1 or anti-CTLA-4 therapy, and approximately 40% of the dose-escalation patients had been treated with checkpoint inhibitors. Partial responses occurred in three dose-escalation patients: two with cutaneous melanoma and one with hepatocellular carcinoma. Peripheral TCRbeta sequencing was intended to test whether TCR sequence diversity was altered and clonal T-cell expansion was caused by ivuxolimab. The paper covers the monotherapy dose-escalation part of the phase I ivuxolimab trial, which included N = 52 patients. Study-level results and caveats: At doses from 0.1 to 3.0 mg/kg, clonal expansion was seen in both CD4+ and CD8+ blood T cells between baseline and week 6. Low levels of normalized T-cell clonal expansion were also seen in some nonresponding patients. Which antigens the clonally expanded peripheral T cells were specific for was not determined. In the 0.1-3.0 mg/kg groups, partial responders had among the lowest normalized peripheral clonal expansion, particularly in CD8+ T cells. After ivuxolimab, CD8+ T cells had more expanded clones than CD4+ T cells on average.

Genomic DNA was isolated from the sorted cells so that the TCRbeta CDR3 region could be sequenced. TCRbeta CDR3 regions were sequenced using the immunoSEQ Assay. TCRdb carries this immuneACCESS record with in-frame sequences only. Its versions omit some clonotypes, under half of them owing to an unresolved V gene in the studies checked, with the rest unexplained. For this sample the table gives about 54,000 clones, of which 70% to 90% were detected only once. The top ten constitute 1.2% of the sample. Patients with a history of autoimmune disease or receiving systemic immunosuppression were excluded from the trial. Peripheral blood for TCR sequencing was collected from all dose cohorts at baseline, on cycle 4 day 1, and on cycle 7 day 1. The samples were drawn from a first-in-human, open-label, multicenter phase I dose-escalation trial of ivuxolimab. Adults with locally advanced or metastatic head and neck squamous cell, hepatocellular, melanoma or renal cell carcinoma were enrolled in the trial. CD4+ and CD8+ T cells were sorted separately from peripheral blood before TCR sequencing.

This clonotype was obtained from an adult with an advanced solid tumor such as melanoma, head and neck, liver or kidney cancer. Rearrangement joined TRBV5-6 to TRBJ2-4; D gene: possibly TRBD2, on 5 matching bases. The material was CD4+ or CD8+ T cells sorted from blood, obtained in a trial of the OX40 agonist ivuxolimab. At the DNA level, the sequence is TGTGCCAGCAGCCGTCTCGGGGTGGACATTCAGTACTTC. Translated, this gives CASSRLGVDIQYF.